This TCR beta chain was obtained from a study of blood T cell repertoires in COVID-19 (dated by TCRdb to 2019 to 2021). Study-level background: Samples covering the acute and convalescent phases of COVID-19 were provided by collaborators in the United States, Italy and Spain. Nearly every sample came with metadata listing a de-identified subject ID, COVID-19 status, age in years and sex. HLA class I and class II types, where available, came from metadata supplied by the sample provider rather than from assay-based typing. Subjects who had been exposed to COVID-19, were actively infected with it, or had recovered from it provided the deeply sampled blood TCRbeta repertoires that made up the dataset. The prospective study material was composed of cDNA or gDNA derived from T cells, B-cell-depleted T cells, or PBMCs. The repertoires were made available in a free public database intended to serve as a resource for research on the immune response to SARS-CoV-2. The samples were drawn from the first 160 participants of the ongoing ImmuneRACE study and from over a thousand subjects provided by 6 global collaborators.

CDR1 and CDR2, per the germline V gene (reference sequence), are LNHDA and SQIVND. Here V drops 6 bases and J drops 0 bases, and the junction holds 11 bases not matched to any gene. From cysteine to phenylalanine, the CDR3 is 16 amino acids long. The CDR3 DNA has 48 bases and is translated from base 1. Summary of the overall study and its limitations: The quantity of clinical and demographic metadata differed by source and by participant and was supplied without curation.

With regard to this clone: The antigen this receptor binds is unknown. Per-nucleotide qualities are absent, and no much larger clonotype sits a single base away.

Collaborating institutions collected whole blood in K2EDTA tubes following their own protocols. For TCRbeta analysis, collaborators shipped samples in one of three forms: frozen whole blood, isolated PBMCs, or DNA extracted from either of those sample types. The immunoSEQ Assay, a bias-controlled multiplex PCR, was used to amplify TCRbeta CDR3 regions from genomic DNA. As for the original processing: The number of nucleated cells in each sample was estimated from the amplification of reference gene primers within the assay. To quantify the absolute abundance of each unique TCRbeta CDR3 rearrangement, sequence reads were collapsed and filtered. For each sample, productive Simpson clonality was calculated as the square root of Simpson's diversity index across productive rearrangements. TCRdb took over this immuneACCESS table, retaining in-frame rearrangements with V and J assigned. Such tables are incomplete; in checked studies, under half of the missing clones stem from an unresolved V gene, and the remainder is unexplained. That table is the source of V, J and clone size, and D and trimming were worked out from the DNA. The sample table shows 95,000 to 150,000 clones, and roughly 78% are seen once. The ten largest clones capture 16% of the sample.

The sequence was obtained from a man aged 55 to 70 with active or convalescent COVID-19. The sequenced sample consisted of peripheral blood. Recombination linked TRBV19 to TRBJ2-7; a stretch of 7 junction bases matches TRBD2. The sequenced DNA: TGTGCCAGTAGCGTCGAGCGGGGCTTCGGCTCCTACGAGCAGTACTTC. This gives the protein CASSVERGFGSYEQYF.